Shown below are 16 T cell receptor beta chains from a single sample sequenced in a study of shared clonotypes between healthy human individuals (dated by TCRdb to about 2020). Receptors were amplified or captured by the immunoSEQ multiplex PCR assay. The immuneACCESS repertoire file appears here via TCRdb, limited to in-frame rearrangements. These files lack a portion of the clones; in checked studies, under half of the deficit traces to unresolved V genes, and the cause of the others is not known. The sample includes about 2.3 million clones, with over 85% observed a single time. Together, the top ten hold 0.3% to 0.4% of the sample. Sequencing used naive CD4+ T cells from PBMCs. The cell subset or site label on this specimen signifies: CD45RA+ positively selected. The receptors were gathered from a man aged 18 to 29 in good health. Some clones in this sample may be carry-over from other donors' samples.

CDR3 nucleotide sequence: TGCAGCGCTGGGATGGGGTGGGAAAAACTGTTTTTT. Protein sequence: CSAGMGWEKLFF. The chain has TRBV29-1 and TRBJ1-4; no clear D gene. From germline, CDR1 is SQVTM and CDR2 ANQGSEA. The length of the CDR3 is 12 residues. V lost 7 bases and J 8 bases, leaving 14 bases between the germline ends.

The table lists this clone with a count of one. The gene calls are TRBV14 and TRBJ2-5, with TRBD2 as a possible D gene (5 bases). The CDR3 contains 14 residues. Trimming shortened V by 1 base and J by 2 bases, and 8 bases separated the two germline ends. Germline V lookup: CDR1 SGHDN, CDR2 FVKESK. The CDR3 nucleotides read TGTGCCAGCAGCCAAGCCCCGGGACAAGAGACCCAGTACTTC. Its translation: CASSQAPGQETQYF.

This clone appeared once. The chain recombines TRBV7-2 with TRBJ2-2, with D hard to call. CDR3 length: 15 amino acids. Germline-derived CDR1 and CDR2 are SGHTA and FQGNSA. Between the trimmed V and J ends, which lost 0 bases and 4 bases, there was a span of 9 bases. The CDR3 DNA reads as TGTGCCAGCAGCTTAGCGACCATTACCACCGGGGAGCTGTTTTTT. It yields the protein CASSLATITTGELFF.

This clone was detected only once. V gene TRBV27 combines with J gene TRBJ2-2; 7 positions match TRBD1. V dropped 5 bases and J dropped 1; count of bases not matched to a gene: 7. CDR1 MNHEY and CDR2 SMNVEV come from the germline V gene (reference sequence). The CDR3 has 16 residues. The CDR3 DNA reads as TGTGCCAGCAGTCCGCCGCGGACAGGGAACACCGGGGAGCTGTTTTTT. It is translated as CASSPPRTGNTGELFF.

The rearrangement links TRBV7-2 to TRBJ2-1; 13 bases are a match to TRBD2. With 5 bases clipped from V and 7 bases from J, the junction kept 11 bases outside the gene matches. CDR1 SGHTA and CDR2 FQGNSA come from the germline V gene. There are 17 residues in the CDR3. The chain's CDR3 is CASSPRGLAGNANEQFF. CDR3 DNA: TGTGCCAGCAGCCCAAGGGGACTAGCGGGAAATGCAAATGAGCAGTTCTTC. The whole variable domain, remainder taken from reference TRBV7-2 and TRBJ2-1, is GAGVSQSPSNKVTEKGKDVELRCDPISGHTALYWYRQSLGQGLEFLIYFQGNSAPDKSGLPSDRFSAERTGGSVSTLTIQRTQQEDSAVYLCASSPRGLAGNANEQFFGPGTRLTVL.

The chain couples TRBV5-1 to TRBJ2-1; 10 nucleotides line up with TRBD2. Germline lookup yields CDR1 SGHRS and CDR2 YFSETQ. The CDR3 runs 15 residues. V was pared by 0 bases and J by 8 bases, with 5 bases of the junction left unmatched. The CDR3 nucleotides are TGCGCCAGCAGCTTGGCTAGCGGGAGTTTCTATGAGCAGTTCTTC. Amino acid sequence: CASSLASGSFYEQFF.

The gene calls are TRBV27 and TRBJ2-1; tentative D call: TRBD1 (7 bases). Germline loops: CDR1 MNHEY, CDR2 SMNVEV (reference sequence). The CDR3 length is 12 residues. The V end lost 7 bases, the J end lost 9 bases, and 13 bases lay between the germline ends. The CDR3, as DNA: TGTGCCAGCACCAATCAGGGGGGTGAGCAGTTCTTC. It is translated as CASTNQGGEQFF.

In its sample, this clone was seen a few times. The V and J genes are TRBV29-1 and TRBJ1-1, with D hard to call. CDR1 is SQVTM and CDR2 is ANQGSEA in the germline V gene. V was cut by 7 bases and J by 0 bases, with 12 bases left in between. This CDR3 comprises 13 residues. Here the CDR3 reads CSAAWRVNTEAFF. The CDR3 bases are TGCAGCGCCGCTTGGAGGGTGAACACTGAAGCTTTCTTT.

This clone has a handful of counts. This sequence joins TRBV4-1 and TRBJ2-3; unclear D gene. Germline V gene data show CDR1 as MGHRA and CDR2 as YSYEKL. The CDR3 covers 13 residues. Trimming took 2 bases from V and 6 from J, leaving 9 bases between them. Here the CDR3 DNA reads TGCGCCAGCAGCCAACACGCTACGGATACGCAGTATTTT. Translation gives CASSQHATDTQYF.

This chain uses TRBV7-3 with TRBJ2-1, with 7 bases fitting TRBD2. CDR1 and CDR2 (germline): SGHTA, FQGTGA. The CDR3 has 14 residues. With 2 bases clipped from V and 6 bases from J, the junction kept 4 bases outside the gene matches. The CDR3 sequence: CASSLRGSGNEQFF. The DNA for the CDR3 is TGTGCCAGCAGCTTACGCGGGAGTGGCAATGAGCAGTTCTTC.

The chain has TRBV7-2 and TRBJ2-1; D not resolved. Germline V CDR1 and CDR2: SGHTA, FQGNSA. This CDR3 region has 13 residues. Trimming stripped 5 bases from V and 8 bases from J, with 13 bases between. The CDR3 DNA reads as TGTGCCAGCAGCCGACTCCGTAAGGATGAGCAGTTCTTC. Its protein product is CASSRLRKDEQFF.

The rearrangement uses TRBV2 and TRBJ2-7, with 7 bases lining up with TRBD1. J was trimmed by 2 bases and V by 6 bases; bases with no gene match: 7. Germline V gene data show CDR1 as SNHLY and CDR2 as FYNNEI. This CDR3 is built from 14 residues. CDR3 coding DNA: TGTGCCAGCAGGGAACAGGGGTTAACCTACGAGCAGTACTTC. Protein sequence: CASREQGLTYEQYF.

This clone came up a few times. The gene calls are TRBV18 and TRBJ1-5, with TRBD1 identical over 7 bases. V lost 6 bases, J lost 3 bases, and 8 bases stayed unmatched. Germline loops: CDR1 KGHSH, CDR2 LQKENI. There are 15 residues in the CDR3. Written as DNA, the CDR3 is TGTGCCAGCTCTCTCATACAGGGGAACAATCAGCCCCAGCATTTT. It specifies CASSLIQGNNQPQHF.

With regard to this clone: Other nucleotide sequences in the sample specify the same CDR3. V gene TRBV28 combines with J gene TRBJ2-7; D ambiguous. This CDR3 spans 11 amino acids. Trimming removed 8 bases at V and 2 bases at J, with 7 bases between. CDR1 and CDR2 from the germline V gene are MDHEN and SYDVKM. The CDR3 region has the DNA TGTGCCAGCGGCTTGGCCTACGAGCAGTACTTC. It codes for CASGLAYEQYF.

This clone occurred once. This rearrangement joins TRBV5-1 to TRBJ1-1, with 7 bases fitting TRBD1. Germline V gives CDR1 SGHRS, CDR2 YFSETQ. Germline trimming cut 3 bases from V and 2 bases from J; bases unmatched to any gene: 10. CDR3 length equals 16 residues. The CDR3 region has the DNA TGCGCCAGCAGCTGGGGCCCCCGGGACAGAAACACTGAAGCTTTCTTT. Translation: CASSWGPRDRNTEAFF.

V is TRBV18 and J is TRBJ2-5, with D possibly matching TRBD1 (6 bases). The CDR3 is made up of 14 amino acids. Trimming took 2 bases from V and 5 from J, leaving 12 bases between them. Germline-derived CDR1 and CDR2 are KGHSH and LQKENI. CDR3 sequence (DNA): TGTGCCAGCTCACCAAGCATCAGGGGTGAGACCCAGTACTTC. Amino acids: CASSPSIRGETQYF.